The 3 T cell receptor beta chains given below trace back to one sample, sequenced in a study of cytomegalovirus exposure and HLA in healthy donors. The PCR was carried out with 60 Vbeta primers and 13 Jbeta primers. The protocol was immunoSEQ multiplex PCR, while the TCRdb copy is restricted to in-frame clones and leaves out a portion. The repertoire holds approximately 130,000 clones, with 82% as singletons. Sequenced material: PBMCs. The source is a boy aged 10-17 years in good health and CMV-seronegative.

The chain joins TRBV7-6 to TRBJ2-3; no definite D call. In germline, CDR1 is SGHVS, CDR2 FNYEAQ. The CDR3 spans 12 residues. Trimming cost V 2 bases and J 9 bases, with 9 bases left between them. The CDR3 sequence is CASSLSSGTQYF. In DNA form, the CDR3 reads TGTGCCAGCAGCTTAAGTTCCGGGACGCAGTATTTT.

This chain uses TRBV27 with TRBJ1-1; D is unclear. CDR3 size: 15 residues. In germline, CDR1 is MNHEY, CDR2 SMNVEV (reference sequence). Trimming cost V 8 bases and J 3 bases, with 19 bases left between them. CDR3 DNA sequence: TGTGCCAGCTTACTACTCCGACGCCACCACACTGAAGCTTTCTTT. It translates to CASLLLRRHHTEAFF.

The chain joins TRBV27 to TRBJ2-5, with unresolved D. CDR1 is MNHEY and CDR2 is SMNVEV in the germline V gene (reference sequence). V lost 4 bases to trimming and J lost 1 base, with 10 bases between them. The CDR3 is made up of 14 amino acids. The CDR3 DNA is TGTGCCAGCAGTTCCCGGAGCTCCCAAGAGACCCAGTACTTC. Its translation: CASSSRSSQETQYF.